The T cell receptor (beta chain) under discussion was sequenced for a study of CD8+ T cells in alopecia areata. Both peripheral blood and punch biopsies of lesional scalp skin were obtained from patients who had alopecia areata. V dropped 5 bases and J dropped 2; count of bases not matched to a gene: 5. The CDR3 extends over 15 amino acids. Germline V gene sequence: CDR1 SGHVS, CDR2 FNYEAQ. Investigators isolated RNA and reverse transcribed it into cDNA to act as the sequencing template. Sequenced by immunoSEQ multiplex PCR; TCRdb stores in-frame clones only, minus some. The profile covers 100,000 to 150,000 clones, with around 60% appearing a single time and 4.5% taken by the ten largest.

The source of this sequence is a human donor with alopecia areata. The starting material was CD4+ T cells sorted from blood, obtained at week 0. The gene calls are TRBV7-6 and TRBJ2-5; 10 bases are a match to TRBD2. The chain's CDR3 is CASSGLAGVQETQYF. DNA of the CDR3: TGTGCCAGCAGCGGGCTAGCGGGAGTACAAGAGACCCAGTACTTC.